This T cell receptor beta chain emerged from a study of Graves' ophthalmopathy and Graves' hyperthyroidism. RNA transcripts served as template for amplifying TCR beta CDR3 sequences. HTBI-primed RT-PCR formed the first round, and a multiplex PCR formed the second. TCRdb called the multiplex PCR reads again in MiXCR, with one record for every CDR3 protein. The profile shows around 600,000 distinct CDR3 sequences, just over 40% of them singletons. In its sample, this clonotype was seen many times. Per the germline V gene, CDR1 is SGDLS and CDR2 is YYNGEE. Trimming at V came to 4 bases and at J to 5 bases, leaving 7 bases not matched to a gene. The CDR3 spans 15 residues.

The receptor comes from an adult man with Graves' ophthalmopathy. Sequenced input: peripheral blood. V is TRBV9 and J is TRBJ2-7; 12 bases map to TRBD1. Here the CDR3 reads CASSTRDRGRDEQYF. CDR3 nucleotide sequence: TGTGCCAGCAGCACCCGGGACAGGGGGCGAGACGAGCAGTACTTC.